This T cell receptor beta chain emerged from a study of human T cells and chemical hapten exposure. Overall study results and limits: There was a positive correlation between PT1 expanded TCR counts and patch test score.

The V end lost 2 bases, the J end lost 7 bases, and 3 bases lay between the germline ends. This CDR3 region has 11 residues. Germline V lookup: CDR1 LNHDA, CDR2 SQIVND (reference sequence). The authors' processing: A per-sample median of approximately 87,000 TCRs was observed, with counts ranging from about 23,224 to 700,000. MiXCR was run by TCRdb on the RACE reads, yielding one entry per CDR3 protein. The V and J calls, along with clone size, are taken from TCRdb and not from the paper's own processing. This sample has around 50,000 distinct CDR3 sequences; around 9.5% occur once, and the top ten carry less than 2%. Indicated time point: patch test 2, 6 weeks after DPC sensitization. Treatment indicated: therapeutic diphenylcyclopropenone sensitization with weekly scalp DPC. The sample holds many counts of this clonotype. Its cognate antigen is unknown.

V usage is TRBV19 and J usage is TRBJ2-1; D ambiguous. The clonotype was recovered from a woman in her 50s with alopecia areata. Some clones in this sample may be carry-over from other donors' samples. The source was whole blood, collected in connection with sensitization to the hapten diphenylcyclopropenone (DPC). The CDR3 here is CASSIWNEQFF. CDR3 sequence (DNA): TGTGCCAGTAGTATATGGAATGAGCAGTTCTTC.